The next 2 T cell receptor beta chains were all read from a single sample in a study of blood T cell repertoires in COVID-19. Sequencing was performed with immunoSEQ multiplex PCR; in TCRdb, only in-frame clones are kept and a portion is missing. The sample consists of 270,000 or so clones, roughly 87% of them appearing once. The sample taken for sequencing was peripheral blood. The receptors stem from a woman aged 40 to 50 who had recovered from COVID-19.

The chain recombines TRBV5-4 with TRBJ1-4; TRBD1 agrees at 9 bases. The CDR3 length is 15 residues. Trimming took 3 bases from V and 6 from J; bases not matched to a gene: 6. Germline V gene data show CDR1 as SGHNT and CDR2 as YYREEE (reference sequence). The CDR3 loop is CASSSTGTGHEKLFF. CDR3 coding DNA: TGTGCCAGCAGCTCGACCGGGACAGGGCATGAAAAACTGTTTTTT.

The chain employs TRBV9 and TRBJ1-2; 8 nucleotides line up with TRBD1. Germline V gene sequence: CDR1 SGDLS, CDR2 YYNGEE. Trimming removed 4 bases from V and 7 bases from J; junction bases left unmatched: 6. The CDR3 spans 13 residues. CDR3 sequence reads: CASSPGQGGGYTF. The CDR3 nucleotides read TGTGCCAGCAGCCCCGGACAGGGCGGTGGCTACACCTTC.